This T cell receptor beta chain was obtained from a study of T cell responses to AZD1222 COVID-19 vaccine. The table came from immunoSEQ multiplex PCR; TCRdb's copy has only in-frame clones and leaves some out. The data show tens of thousands of clones, with around 90% seen just once and approximately 2.5% held by the top ten. Worth noting for this clone: As yet, its antigen is unknown.

The CDR3 spans 15 residues. Germline V gene lookup returns CDR1 PRHDT and CDR2 FYEKMQ (reference sequence). Trimming took off 2 bases at V and 5 bases at J, with 13 bases between the two ends. The study's findings and limits: Spike-specific TCR breadth and depth both grew after two AZD1222 doses. Just a handful of AZD1222 recipients tested seropositive at baseline. The peak T cell response came first, and repertoires were sampled only after it.

V usage is TRBV13 and J usage is TRBJ2-1, with D perhaps TRBD2 (5 bases). Material: peripheral blood, obtained 28 days after the second AZD1222 dose. The receptor's source is an adult who received the AZD1222 COVID-19 vaccine. The CDR3 nucleotides are TGTGCCAGCAGCTTAATACGGGATCGGGACAATGAGCAGTTCTTC. It specifies CASSLIRDRDNEQFF.